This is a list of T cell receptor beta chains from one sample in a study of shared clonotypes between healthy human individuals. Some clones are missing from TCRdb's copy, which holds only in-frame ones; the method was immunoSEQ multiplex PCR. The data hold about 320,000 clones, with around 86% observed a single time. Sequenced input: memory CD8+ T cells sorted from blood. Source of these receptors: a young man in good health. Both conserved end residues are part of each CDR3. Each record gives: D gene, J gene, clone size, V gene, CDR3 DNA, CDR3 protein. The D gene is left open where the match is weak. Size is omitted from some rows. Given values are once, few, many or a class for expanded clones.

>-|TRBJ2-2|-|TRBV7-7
TGTGCTAGCAGCTTAGGGCCCTACGGGGAGCTGTTTTTT
CASSLGPYGELFF
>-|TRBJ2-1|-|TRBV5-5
TGTGCCAGCAGCTTGGTTAGGACTGTCTCCTCCTACAATGAGCAGTTCTTC
CASSLVRTVSSYNEQFF
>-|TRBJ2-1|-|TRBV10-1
TGCGCCAGCAGTGACTGGGGGCAATCCTACAATGAGCAGTTCTTC
CASSDWGQSYNEQFF
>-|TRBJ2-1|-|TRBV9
TGTGCCAGCAGCGTAGAAGGAATACGGGGGCGCTCCGGGAATGAGCAGTTCTTC
CASSVEGIRGRSGNEQFF
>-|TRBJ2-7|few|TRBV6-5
TGTGCCAGCAGCCCGACAGAGGCCTACGAGCAGTACTTC
CASSPTEAYEQYF
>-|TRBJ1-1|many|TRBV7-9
TGTGCCAGCAGCTTAGCAGGGATGAACACTGAAGCTTTCTTT
CASSLAGMNTEAFF
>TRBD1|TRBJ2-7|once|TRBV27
TGTGCCAGCAGTGCTTGGGACAGGTCCTACGAGCAGTACTTC
CASSAWDRSYEQYF
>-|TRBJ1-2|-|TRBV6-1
TGTGCCAGCAGTGTCAGGCAGGGACCCCGATATCGCTATGGCTACACCTTC
CASSVRQGPRYRYGYTF
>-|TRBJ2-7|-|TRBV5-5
TGTGCCAGCAGCTGGGGGGTCACAGCCTACGAGCAGTACTTC
CASSWGVTAYEQYF
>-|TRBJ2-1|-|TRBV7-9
TGTGCCAGCAGAACTGACAGAGTCGGGGGTGAGCAGTTCTTC
CASRTDRVGGEQFF